This T cell receptor beta chain originates from a study of cytomegalovirus exposure and HLA in healthy donors. Turning to the study itself: Some 85 million unique TCRs, all from HLA-typed donors, were included in an early release of the data. Overall study findings and caveats: Later, an analysis showed that TCR beta chains associated with HLA were more clonally expanded than others that were equally common. The study had only CMV serostatus as immune exposure information. In a later analysis, a missense DCLRE1C variant was linked to TCR beta V- and J-gene trimming.

The study ran its PCR with 60 Vbeta and 13 Jbeta primers. Sequenced by immunoSEQ multiplex PCR; TCRdb stores in-frame clones only, minus some. The table includes fewer than 250,000 clones, 70% to 75% detected once. Points on this clone: Antigen specificity is unknown.

This CDR3 spans 14 amino acids. Germline CDR1 and CDR2: SEHNR and FQNEAQ (reference sequence). V gave up 5 bases and J gave up 4 bases; unmatched junction bases: 5. V is TRBV7-9 and J is TRBJ2-3; TRBD2 matches 8 bases. Sequenced material: PBMCs. This TCR came from a woman aged 30 to 39 in good health and CMV-seropositive. The CDR3 sequence: CASSVSGVPDTQYF. DNA for the CDR3: TGTGCCAGCAGCGTTAGCGGGGTCCCAGATACGCAGTATTTT.